This TCR beta chain was found in a study of OX40 agonist ivuxolimab in advanced cancers. Some clones are missing from TCRdb's copy, which holds only in-frame ones; the method was immunoSEQ multiplex PCR. This sample has about 84,000 clones, with around nine tenths found just once. Trimming took 1 base from V and 6 from J, leaving 5 bases between them. Germline V gene lookup returns CDR1 SGHNT and CDR2 YENEEA. This CDR3 is built from 12 residues. J is TRBJ2-3 and V is TRBV11-3; D gene unclear. The sequence was obtained from an adult with an advanced solid tumor such as melanoma, head and neck, liver or kidney cancer. The sample consisted of CD4+ or CD8+ T cells sorted from blood, taken in a trial of the OX40 agonist ivuxolimab. CDR3 nucleotide sequence: TGTGCCAGCAGCTTAGGACTCGATACGCAGTATTTT. This gives the protein CASSLGLDTQYF.